These T cell receptor beta chains were read from a single sample in a study of T cells in localized non-small cell lung cancer. Clones were read by immunoSEQ multiplex PCR, and TCRdb kept only the in-frame ones, dropping some. The repertoire holds around 67,000 clones, with 85% to 90% as singletons. The material sequenced was peripheral blood, taken before any cancer treatment. Receptors were obtained from a woman aged 35 to 69 with stage I lung adenocarcinoma. CDR3s include the opening cysteine and the closing phenylalanine or tryptophan. A D gene is named only where the DNA matches it firmly. Rows give clone size only sometimes, using once, few, many, or a class for an expanded clone.

d_gene | j_gene | v_gene | abundance | CDR3aa | CDR3nt
TRBD1 | TRBJ2-5 | TRBV5-1 | - | CASSFQPGQGSEQETQYF | TGCGCCAGCAGCTTTCAACCGGGACAGGGTTCGGAACAAGAGACCCAGTACTTC
- | TRBJ1-3 | TRBV5-1 | once | CASQAEGNTIYF | TGCGCCAGCCAGGCAGAGGGAAACACCATATATTTT
- | TRBJ2-2 | TRBV11-3 | once | CASSSDITGELFF | TGTGCCAGCAGCTCTGACATCACCGGGGAGCTGTTTTTT
- | TRBJ1-1 | TRBV11-3 | - | CASSLGSGHAFF | TGTGCCAGCAGCTTAGGTTCCGGGCACGCTTTCTTT
- | TRBJ2-5 | TRBV29-1 | - | CSALPPQETQYF | TGCAGCGCCCTACCCCCGCAAGAGACCCAGTACTTC
- | TRBJ2-7 | TRBV14 | once | CASSQEQSYEQYF | TGTGCCAGCAGCCAAGAGCAGTCCTACGAGCAGTACTTC
TRBD2 | TRBJ2-7 | TRBV6-5 | once | CASSPGLAGVSEQYF | TGTGCCAGCAGTCCCGGTCTAGCGGGGGTTTCCGAGCAGTACTTC
- | TRBJ1-2 | TRBV6-5 | - | CASRQNPPFGVGYTF | TGTGCCAGCAGGCAAAATCCCCCTTTCGGGGTTGGCTACACCTTC
TRBD2 | TRBJ2-2 | TRBV7-2 | - | CASSLPGGNTGELFF | TGTGCCAGCAGCTTACCGGGGGGAAACACCGGGGAGCTGTTTTTT
TRBD2 | TRBJ2-1 | TRBV14 | - | CASSQIAGGPGYAQFF | TGTGCCAGCAGCCAAATAGCGGGGGGGCCGGGGTACGCGCAGTTCTTC
- | TRBJ2-1 | TRBV29-1 | - | CSVDRQLIGNEQFF | TGCAGCGTTGACAGGCAGTTGATTGGTAATGAGCAGTTCTTC
- | TRBJ1-4 | TRBV2 | - | CASSFYRRGEKLFF | TGTGCCAGCAGTTTTTACCGACGAGGTGAAAAACTGTTTTTT
TRBD1 | TRBJ1-3 | TRBV7-9 | - | CASSSRDSSGNTIYF | TGTGCCAGCAGCTCTAGGGACAGCTCTGGAAACACCATATATTTT
- | TRBJ2-5 | TRBV18 | - | CASSPPSDTQETQYF | TGTGCCAGCTCACCACCTTCGGACACTCAAGAGACCCAGTACTTC
- | TRBJ1-2 | TRBV2 | - | CASSESGRNYGYTF | TGTGCCAGCAGTGAATCGGGCAGGAACTATGGCTACACCTTC
- | TRBJ1-2 | TRBV6-5 | - | CASSWQGSRYGYTF | TGTGCCAGCAGTTGGCAGGGATCGAGGTATGGCTACACCTTC
- | TRBJ1-1 | TRBV2 | - | CASRPSGKNTEAFF | TGTGCCAGCAGACCCTCGGGAAAGAACACTGAAGCTTTCTTT
TRBD1 | TRBJ1-1 | TRBV7-9 | - | CASSPSRQGQNTEAFF | TGTGCCAGCAGCCCCTCCCGACAGGGGCAAAACACTGAAGCTTTCTTT
TRBD1 | TRBJ1-1 | TRBV5-1 | - | CASSLGQAEAFF | TGCGCCAGCAGCTTAGGACAGGCTGAAGCTTTCTTT
- | TRBJ1-1 | TRBV2 | - | CASRGGRTEAFF | TGTGCCAGCAGGGGAGGTCGAACTGAAGCTTTCTTT